This T cell receptor beta chain was sequenced for a study of beta chain features in type 1 diabetes. The wider study: Healthy donors and patients had similar age, gender and cell yields.

The CDR3 contains 15 residues. With V trimmed by 4 bases and J by 4 bases, 7 bases remained unmatched. Germline V gene lookup returns CDR1 MGHDK and CDR2 SYGVNS. As to this clone: Its target is not known.

The study, taken as a whole, reports: At VDJ recombination sites, type 1 diabetes patients had fewer insertions and more deleted nucleotides. A closer apparent resemblance between naive, central memory and Treg TCRB repertoires was seen in patients than in healthy donors. Among all four CD4+ subsets, Type 1 diabetes patients had TCRB CDR3s that were moderately but significantly shorter.

What was sequenced were expressed TCRB transcripts, since all of the isolated RNA had been reverse transcribed. A few million reads, on average, came from each naive, central memory and regulatory T cell sample. Libraries were prepared by immunoSEQ multiplex PCR; TCRdb keeps only in-frame clonotypes and omits some of them. The data show 680,000 or so clones, 13% seen once. This sequence joins TRBV25-1 and TRBJ1-5; 7 bases match TRBD1. The sequencing input was naive CD4+ T cells from blood. The origin of this receptor is a man in his late teens or twenties with type 1 diabetes. CDR3 sequence: CASSGHGTVNQPQHF. Here the CDR3 DNA reads TGTGCCAGCAGTGGACACGGGACAGTGAATCAGCCCCAGCATTTT. Supplemented by reference TRBV25-1 and TRBJ1-5, the full variable domain reads EADIYQTPRYLVIGTGKKITLECSQTMGHDKMYWYQQDPGMELHLIHYSYGVNSTEKGDLSSESTVSRIRTEHFPLTLESARPSHTSQYLCASSGHGTVNQPQHFGDGTRLSIL.